The 18 T cell receptor beta chains below come from one sample, sequenced in a study of blood T cell repertoires in COVID-19. Measured with immunoSEQ multiplex PCR; TCRdb has only the in-frame clones, and not every one. The sample records over 90,000 clones, roughly nine tenths being singletons. Sequenced input: peripheral blood. The receptors come from a human donor in a cohort sampled during active COVID-19.

The chain couples TRBV2 to TRBJ1-2; 9 bases align to TRBD1. The V segment lost 6 bases and the J segment 8 bases; nucleotides outside the gene matches: 16. The CDR3 is 16 amino acids. Germline CDR1 SNHLY, CDR2 FYNNEI. The CDR3 is CASRELGTGPVRGYTF. In DNA form, the CDR3 reads TGTGCCAGCAGAGAACTCGGGACAGGGCCTGTCAGGGGCTACACCTTC.

The rearrangement joins TRBV6-5 to TRBJ2-1; the match to TRBD1 covers 7 bases. Per the germline V gene, CDR1 is MNHEY and CDR2 is SVGAGI. V lost 10 bases to trimming and J lost 4 bases; unmatched junction nucleotides: 10. CDR3 size: 14 residues. CDR3 sequence reads: CAKHGTAPYNEQFF. CDR3 DNA sequence: TGTGCCAAACACGGGACAGCCCCTTACAATGAGCAGTTCTTC.

This clone came up a few times. The chain uses TRBV9 and TRBJ2-3; 8 bases match TRBD2. CDR1 is SGDLS, CDR2 YYNGEE, per germline. CDR3 length: 14 residues. The V gene end was trimmed by 3 bases and the J gene end by 5 bases; junction bases not matched to a gene: 5. The DNA of the CDR3 is TGTGCCAGCAGCGAATCCGGGACTAGAGATACGCAGTATTTT. This sequence encodes CASSESGTRDTQYF.

J is TRBJ2-3 and V is TRBV28; D is possibly TRBD1 (6 bases). Germline CDR1 reads MDHEN; CDR2 reads SYDVKM. The CDR3 has 13 residues. V lost 3 bases to trimming and J lost 4 bases, with 8 bases between them. The CDR3 DNA follows: TGTGCCAGCAGTTTTACAGGGCCAGATACGCAGTATTTT. This codes for CASSFTGPDTQYF.

The chain uses TRBV28 and TRBJ2-1; 13 nucleotides agree with TRBD2. Trimming removed 7 bases from V and 5 bases from J; junction bases left unmatched: 8. The length of the CDR3 is 16 residues. Germline V gene sequence: CDR1 MDHEN, CDR2 SYDVKM. Here the CDR3 reads CASTIRTSGSNNEQFF. DNA of the CDR3: TGTGCCAGCACCATCCGGACTAGCGGGAGCAACAATGAGCAGTTCTTC.

This clone was picked up one time. The gene calls are TRBV11-2 and TRBJ2-5; no clear D gene. The germline gives CDR1 SGHAT, CDR2 FQNNGV. V gave up 5 bases and J gave up 0 bases, with 4 bases separating them. The CDR3 has 12 amino acids. CDR3 in amino acids: CASSRNQETQYF. The CDR3 region has the DNA TGTGCCAGCAGCCGTAACCAAGAGACCCAGTACTTC.

Only one count was recorded for this clone. V gene TRBV4-1 combines with J gene TRBJ1-3; tentative D call: TRBD1 (5 bases). The germline CDR1 and CDR2 sequences are MGHRA and YSYEKL. CDR3 length equals 15 residues. Trimming shortened V by 4 bases and J by 4 bases, and 14 bases separated the two germline ends. The CDR3 is CASSPQGTEGNTIYF. The CDR3 DNA reads as TGCGCCAGCAGCCCGCAGGGCACCGAAGGAAACACCATATATTTT.

This chain links TRBV7-3 with TRBJ2-2, with D perhaps TRBD2 (6 bases). The germline V and J ends were trimmed by 5 bases and 0 bases, with 16 bases remaining between them. In germline, CDR1 is SGHTA, CDR2 FQGTGA. The length of the CDR3 is 17 residues. The CDR3 nucleotides read TGTGCCAGCAGCCCGCCCACTGGGGGGTCGAACACCGGGGAGCTGTTTTTT. Residues: CASSPPTGGSNTGELFF.

This sequence joins TRBV2 and TRBJ1-6; perhaps TRBD1 as D (5 bases). Germline V gene data show CDR1 as SNHLY and CDR2 as FYNNEI. Trimming stripped 4 bases from V and 4 bases from J, with 14 bases between. This CDR3 has 16 residues. CDR3 region: CASSATGGGYNSPLHF. The CDR3 DNA is TGTGCCAGCAGTGCCACAGGCGGAGGGTATAATTCACCCCTCCACTTT. The whole variable domain, filled in from reference TRBV2 and TRBJ1-6, reads EPEVTQTPSHQVTQMGQEVILRCVPISNHLYFYWYRQILGQKVEFLVSFYNNEISEKSEIFDDQFSVERPDGSNFTLKIRSTKLEDSAMYFCASSATGGGYNSPLHFGNGTRLTVT.

This rearrangement joins TRBV18 to TRBJ2-7; 8 bases line up with TRBD2. The CDR3 spans 16 residues. The germline V gene has CDR1 KGHSH and CDR2 LQKENI. V shed 3 bases, J shed 3 bases, and the junction held 10 bases outside the gene matches. The CDR3 DNA follows: TGTGCCAGCTCACCGCAAAGGAGCGGGAGATACTACGAGCAGTACTTC. This gives the protein CASSPQRSGRYYEQYF.

The chain is built from TRBV6-5 and TRBJ2-1, with TRBD2 as a possible D gene (6 bases). CDR3 length: 16 amino acids. Trimming removed 0 bases from V and 3 bases from J, with 12 bases in between. Per the germline V gene, CDR1 is MNHEY and CDR2 is SVGAGI. The CDR3: CASSYSSGAIYNEQFF. CDR3 nucleotides: TGTGCCAGCAGTTACTCCTCGGGAGCCATCTACAATGAGCAGTTCTTC.

This rearrangement joins TRBV24-1 to TRBJ2-2, with 8 bases matching TRBD1. The CDR3 is made up of 16 amino acids. Germline V CDR1 and CDR2: KGHDR, SFDVKD. V shed 4 bases, J shed 4 bases, and the junction held 7 bases outside the gene matches. The CDR3 DNA sequence: TGTGCCACCAGTGACAGCCAGGGGGCTAGCACCGGGGAGCTGTTTTTT. Translation: CATSDSQGASTGELFF.

The V gene is TRBV7-2, the J gene TRBJ2-1, with 10 bases matching TRBD2. The CDR3 covers 18 residues. V lost 1 base, J lost 6 bases, and 12 bases stayed unmatched. CDR1 and CDR2 (germline): SGHTA, FQGNSA. CDR3 in DNA: TGTGCCAGCAGCTTAGGGGTCACGTCACTAGCGGGGATCAATGAGCAGTTCTTC. Amino acids: CASSLGVTSLAGINEQFF.

The CDR3 nucleotides read TGTGCCAGCAGCTTATTTCGCGGGGGTGACGGCACCGGGGAGCTGTTTTTT. It translates to CASSLFRGGDGTGELFF. This rearrangement joins TRBV13 to TRBJ2-2; 7 bases fit TRBD2. The V gene end was trimmed by 2 bases and the J gene end by 4 bases; junction bases not matched to a gene: 10. The CDR3 runs 17 residues. Germline V gene lookup returns CDR1 PRHDT and CDR2 FYEKMQ (reference sequence). Variable domain in full (rest from reference TRBV13 and TRBJ2-2): AAGVIQSPRHLIKEKRETATLKCYPIPRHDTVYWYQQGPGQDPQFLISFYEKMQSDKGSIPDRFSAQQFSDYHSELNMSSLELGDSALYFCASSLFRGGDGTGELFFGEGSRLTVL.

This chain uses TRBV3-1 (or the pseudogene TRBV3-2) with TRBJ2-7, with D possibly being TRBD1 (6 bases). The CDR3 is made up of 13 amino acids. V was trimmed by 4 bases and J by 3 bases, leaving 10 bases between them. Germline CDR1 LGHDT, CDR2 YNNKEL (reference sequence). This CDR3 is CASSPTGDYEQYF. The CDR3 nucleotides are TGTGCCAGCAGCCCGACAGGTGACTACGAGCAGTACTTC.

The V and J genes are TRBV19 and TRBJ2-7; no clear D. The germline gives CDR1 LNHDA, CDR2 SQIVND (reference sequence). The CDR3 has 13 amino acids. Trimming took off 5 bases at V and 2 bases at J, with 10 bases between the two ends. Written as DNA, the CDR3 is TGTGCCAGTAGTGTATACAAGACCTACGAGCAGTACTTC. Translated: CASSVYKTYEQYF.

This clone is a singleton in its sample. The CDR3 DNA is TGTGCCAGCAGGGACATAGCGGGGGGCTACAATGAGCAGTTCTTC. This codes for CASRDIAGGYNEQFF. V gene TRBV27 combines with J gene TRBJ2-1; 10 bases line up with TRBD2. V shed 6 bases and J 3 bases; nucleotides not matched to a gene: 5. The germline V gene has CDR1 MNHEY and CDR2 SMNVEV (reference sequence). This CDR3 region has 15 residues.

The table lists this clone with a few counts. The chain is built from TRBV18 and TRBJ1-3; unclear D gene. V lost 0 bases and J 3 bases, leaving 9 bases between the germline ends. CDR3 length: 15 amino acids. Germline values: CDR1 KGHSH, CDR2 LQKENI. Written as DNA, the CDR3 is TGTGCCAGCTCACCACCGCTCAGACTTGGAAACACCATATATTTT. Protein sequence: CASSPPLRLGNTIYF. Together with reference TRBV18 and TRBJ1-3, the CDR3 gives the full variable domain: NAGVMQNPRHLVRRRGQEARLRCSPMKGHSHVYWYRQLPEEGLKFMVYLQKENIIDESGMPKERFSAEFPKEGPSILRIQQVVRGDSAAYFCASSPPLRLGNTIYFGEGSWLTVV.